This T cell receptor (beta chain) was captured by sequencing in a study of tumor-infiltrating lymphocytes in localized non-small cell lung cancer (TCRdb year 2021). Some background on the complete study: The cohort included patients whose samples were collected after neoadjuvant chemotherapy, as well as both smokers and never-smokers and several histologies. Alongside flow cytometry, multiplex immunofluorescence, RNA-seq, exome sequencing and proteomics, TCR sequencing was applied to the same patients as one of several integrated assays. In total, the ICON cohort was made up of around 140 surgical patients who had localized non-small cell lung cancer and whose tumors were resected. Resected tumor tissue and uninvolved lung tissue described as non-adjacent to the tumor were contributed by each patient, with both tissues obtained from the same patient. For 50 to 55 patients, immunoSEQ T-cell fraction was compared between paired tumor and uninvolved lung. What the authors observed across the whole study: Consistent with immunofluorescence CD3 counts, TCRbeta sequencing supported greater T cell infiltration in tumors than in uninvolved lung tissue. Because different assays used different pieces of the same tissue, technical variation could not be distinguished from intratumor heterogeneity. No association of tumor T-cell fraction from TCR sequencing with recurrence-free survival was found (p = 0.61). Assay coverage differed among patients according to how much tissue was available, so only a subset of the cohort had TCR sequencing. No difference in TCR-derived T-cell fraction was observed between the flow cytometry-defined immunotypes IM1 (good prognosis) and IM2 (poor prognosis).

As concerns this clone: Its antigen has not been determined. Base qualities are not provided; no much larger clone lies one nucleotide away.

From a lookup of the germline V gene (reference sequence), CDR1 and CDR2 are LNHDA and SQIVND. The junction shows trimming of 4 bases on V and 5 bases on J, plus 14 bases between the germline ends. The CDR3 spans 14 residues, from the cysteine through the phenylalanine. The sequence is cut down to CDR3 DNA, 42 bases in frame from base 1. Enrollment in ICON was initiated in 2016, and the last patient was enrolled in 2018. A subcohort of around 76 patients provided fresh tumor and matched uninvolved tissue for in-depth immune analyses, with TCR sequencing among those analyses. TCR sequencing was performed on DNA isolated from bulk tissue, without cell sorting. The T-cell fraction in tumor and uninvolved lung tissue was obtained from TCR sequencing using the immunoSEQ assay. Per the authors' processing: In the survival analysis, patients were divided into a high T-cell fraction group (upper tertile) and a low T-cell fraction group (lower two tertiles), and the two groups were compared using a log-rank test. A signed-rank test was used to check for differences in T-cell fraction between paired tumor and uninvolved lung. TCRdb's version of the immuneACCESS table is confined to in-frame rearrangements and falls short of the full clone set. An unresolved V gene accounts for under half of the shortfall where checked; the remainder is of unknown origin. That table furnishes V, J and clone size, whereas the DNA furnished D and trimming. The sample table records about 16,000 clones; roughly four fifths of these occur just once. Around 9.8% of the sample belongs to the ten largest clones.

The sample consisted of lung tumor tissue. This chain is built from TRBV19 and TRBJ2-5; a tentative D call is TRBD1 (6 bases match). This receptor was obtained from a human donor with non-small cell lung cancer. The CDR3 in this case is CASSTRQRGETQYF. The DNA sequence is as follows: TGTGCCAGTAGTACTCGACAAAGGGGGGAGACCCAGTACTTC.